Shown below are 6 T cell receptor beta chains from a single sample sequenced in a study of glioma-infiltrating T cells after dendritic cell vaccination. Time point described: after dendritic cell vaccination, including at tumor progression/relapse. The repertoire was sequenced with immunoSEQ multiplex PCR; TCRdb's copy has only in-frame clones and lacks some. The sample has 90,000 to 95,000 clones, 81% seen once; the top ten hold approximately 2.1%. The sample was blood, taken after dendritic cell vaccination. The receptors were gathered from a human donor with glioblastoma.

In the case of this clone: Mismatch with germline at one junction end may stem from a read error. The chain uses TRBV6-5 and TRBJ1-2, with D tentatively TRBD1 (5 bases). The CDR3 spans 14 residues. Germline CDR1 and CDR2: MNHEY and SVGAGI. CDR3 DNA sequence: TGTGCCAGCACTTACGGGACTCTTAACTATGGCTACACCTTC. Translating it yields CASTYGTLNYGYTF.

The count of this clone is one. The J gene is TRBJ2-1, the V gene TRBV29-1; 12 bases are shared with TRBD2. With 5 bases clipped from V and 3 bases from J, the junction kept 2 bases outside the gene matches. CDR1 is SQVTM and CDR2 is ANQGSEA in the germline V gene. The CDR3 is 14 residues long. CDR3: CSVWTSGVYNEQFF. The DNA of the CDR3 is TGCAGCGTTTGGACTAGCGGGGTCTACAATGAGCAGTTCTTC.

V gene TRBV6-6 combines with J gene TRBJ2-7; maybe TRBD2 (6 bases). The V gene's germline CDR1 is MNHNY and CDR2 SVGAGI (reference sequence). Between the trimmed V and J ends, which lost 4 bases and 13 bases, there was a span of 17 bases. This CDR3 region has 12 residues. CDR3 amino acids: CASSSAAGTLYV. The CDR3 DNA follows: TGTGCCAGCAGTTCCGCCGCCGGGACTCTCTACGTC.

The chain has TRBV11-2 and TRBJ1-1, with a possible D match to TRBD1 (6 bases). V lost 3 bases, J lost 1 base, and 12 bases lay in between. CDR1 is SGHAT and CDR2 is FQNNGV in the germline V gene. The length of the CDR3 is 15 residues. CDR3 sequence: CASSLFDRTNTEAFF. In nucleotides, the CDR3 is TGTGCCAGCAGCTTGTTCGACAGGACGAACACTGAAGCTTTCTTT.

The rearrangement uses TRBV5-1 and TRBJ2-5; 8 nucleotides line up with TRBD2. V lost 4 bases to trimming and J lost 4 bases; unmatched junction nucleotides: 6. Germline V gene sequence: CDR1 SGHRS, CDR2 YFSETQ. The CDR3 spans 14 residues. CDR3 protein: CASSPSSGRETQYF. The CDR3 region has the DNA TGCGCCAGCAGCCCGTCAAGCGGGAGAGAGACCCAGTACTTC. Full variable domain (outside the CDR3, taken from reference TRBV5-1 and TRBJ2-5): KAGVTQTPRYLIKTRGQQVTLSCSPISGHRSVSWYQQTPGQGLQFLFEYFSETQRNKGNFPGRFSGRQFSNSRSEMNVSTLELGDSALYLCASSPSSGRETQYFGPGTRLLVL.

This clone was found a few times. V usage is TRBV5-1 and J usage is TRBJ2-5, with a tentative D call TRBD1 (6 bases). The CDR3 length is 15 residues. Germline loops: CDR1 SGHRS, CDR2 YFSETQ. Trimming left V 5 bases short and J 2 bases short, with 16 bases between. In DNA form, the CDR3 reads TGCGCCAGCAGAGAGGGCAGGGGACAACAAGAGACCCAGTACTTC. This translates into CASREGRGQQETQYF.